These T cell receptor beta chains were read from a single sample in a study of cytomegalovirus exposure and HLA in healthy donors. The table came from immunoSEQ multiplex PCR; TCRdb's copy has only in-frame clones and leaves some out. Among about 210,000 clones listed, around four fifths were seen once. Specimen: PBMCs. The receptors were gathered from a woman between 45 and 65 years old in good health and CMV-seropositive. Both conserved end residues are trimmed from each CDR3. Expanded clones are given a class, and other clones once, few, many or no size at all.

j_call: TRBJ2-2; v_call: TRBV29-1; clone_size: -; cdr3_aa: SVASGGPGGELF
j_call: TRBJ2-5; v_call: TRBV6-5; clone_size: -; cdr3_aa: ASKKSRTGTQY
j_call: TRBJ1-3; v_call: TRBV5-1; clone_size: -; cdr3_aa: ASSSMTGMGNTIY
j_call: TRBJ1-6; v_call: TRBV28; clone_size: -; cdr3_aa: ASGDLYNYNSPLH
j_call: TRBJ1-1; v_call: TRBV5-1; clone_size: -; cdr3_aa: ASSSAGVMNTEAF
j_call: TRBJ2-5; v_call: TRBV28; clone_size: -; cdr3_aa: ASSFPQASGGAYQETQY
j_call: TRBJ1-4; v_call: TRBV5-1; clone_size: -; cdr3_aa: ASSLDPPSRDEKLF
j_call: TRBJ2-2; v_call: TRBV2; clone_size: once; cdr3_aa: ASSEANLAGAAGELF
j_call: TRBJ2-1; v_call: TRBV5-1; clone_size: -; cdr3_aa: ASSPSGSSYNEQF
j_call: TRBJ2-7; v_call: TRBV7-9; clone_size: -; cdr3_aa: ASSHDRSLGLEQY
j_call: TRBJ1-6; v_call: TRBV9; clone_size: -; cdr3_aa: ASSPWTGYYSPLH
j_call: TRBJ1-2; v_call: TRBV30; clone_size: -; cdr3_aa: AWAGSSGGYT
j_call: TRBJ2-7; v_call: TRBV15; clone_size: -; cdr3_aa: ATSRDQFGQDYEQY
j_call: TRBJ2-3; v_call: TRBV29-1; clone_size: -; cdr3_aa: SVVQGARTDTQY
j_call: TRBJ2-1; v_call: TRBV7-6; clone_size: -; cdr3_aa: ASSLAKRTVEQF
j_call: TRBJ1-2; v_call: TRBV5-4; clone_size: -; cdr3_aa: ASSLGQGNKNYGYT
j_call: TRBJ1-6; v_call: TRBV4-1; clone_size: -; cdr3_aa: ASSPVGPGGPLH
j_call: TRBJ2-1; v_call: TRBV5-5; clone_size: -; cdr3_aa: ASSPGLAGSEQF
j_call: TRBJ2-2; v_call: TRBV4-1; clone_size: -; cdr3_aa: ASSQRAGLSTGELF
j_call: TRBJ2-7; v_call: TRBV5-1; clone_size: -; cdr3_aa: ASSLNRGPNAARY
j_call: TRBJ2-1; v_call: TRBV5-1; clone_size: -; cdr3_aa: ASSSLRTSGGPMGEQF
j_call: TRBJ2-3; v_call: TRBV5-5; clone_size: -; cdr3_aa: ASSLDRADTQY
j_call: TRBJ1-6; v_call: TRBV27; clone_size: -; cdr3_aa: ASSLSQGHNSPLH
j_call: TRBJ1-6; v_call: TRBV4-1; clone_size: few; cdr3_aa: ASSLGAIGGINWALH
j_call: TRBJ2-3; v_call: TRBV5-1; clone_size: once; cdr3_aa: ASSAGPGQGTDTQY
j_call: TRBJ2-1; v_call: TRBV11-2; clone_size: -; cdr3_aa: ASSFTSGGPGEQF
j_call: TRBJ2-1; v_call: TRBV10-1; clone_size: -; cdr3_aa: ASSADSSGQQF
j_call: TRBJ2-7; v_call: TRBV10-3; clone_size: -; cdr3_aa: AISESGRQGTYKQY
j_call: TRBJ1-1; v_call: TRBV7-2; clone_size: -; cdr3_aa: ASRGTGLMNTEAF
j_call: TRBJ2-5; v_call: TRBV7-2; clone_size: once; cdr3_aa: ASSLASGKETQY
j_call: TRBJ1-6; v_call: TRBV4-1; clone_size: -; cdr3_aa: ASSQDSVFLGSSYNSPLH
j_call: TRBJ1-2; v_call: TRBV5-1; clone_size: -; cdr3_aa: ASSGSTGATNYGYT